The subject of this entry is one T cell receptor (beta chain). The data derive from a study of blood T cell repertoires in COVID-19. Clones were sequenced by immunoSEQ multiplex PCR, and TCRdb holds only the in-frame ones, with some missing. The table shows some 210,000 clones, with approximately 75% occurring only once. V was clipped by 6 bases and J by 4 bases; unmatched bases: 7. Germline V gives CDR1 SNHLY, CDR2 FYNNEI. The CDR3 is 17 residues long. Specimen: PBMCs or T cells enriched from blood (not recorded which). This clonotype originated in a man aged 40-49 years who had recovered from COVID-19. The chain carries TRBV2 and TRBJ2-1, with 15 bases lining up with TRBD2. CDR3 protein: CASRQPGLAGGYNEQFF. The CDR3 DNA is TGTGCCAGCAGGCAACCGGGACTAGCGGGGGGATACAATGAGCAGTTCTTC.